This T cell receptor (beta chain) was sequenced during a study of cytomegalovirus exposure and HLA in healthy donors. This clone occurred a few times. The PCR ran on 60 Vbeta and 13 Jbeta primers. Assay used: immunoSEQ multiplex PCR; TCRdb lists only in-frame clones, some missing. The sample records 130,000 to 150,000 clones, roughly 77% being singletons. The clonotype was recovered from a female donor in good health and CMV-seronegative. Sequenced input: PBMCs.

The CDR3 region has the DNA TGTGCCTGGGCTCGCGGTTACAATGAGCAGTTCTTC. It specifies CAWARGYNEQFF. The V gene is TRBV30, the J gene TRBJ2-1; D unclear. The CDR3 runs 12 residues. The germline CDR1 and CDR2 sequences are GTSNPN and SVGIG (reference sequence). V lost 5 bases to trimming and J lost 4 bases, with 9 bases between them.